This T cell receptor (beta chain) was found in a study of T cell responses to AZD1222 COVID-19 vaccine. Sequenced by immunoSEQ multiplex PCR; TCRdb stores in-frame clones only, minus some. The sample consists of 110,000 to 150,000 clones, 85% to 95% of them appearing once. Germline V gene data show CDR1 as LGHDT and CDR2 as YNNKEL (reference sequence). This CDR3 comprises 15 residues. The trim removed 5 bases at V and 5 bases at J, leaving 6 bases unmatched. The chain employs TRBV3-1 (or the pseudogene TRBV3-2) and TRBJ1-4; 9 positions match TRBD1. Here the sequenced sample was peripheral blood, taken on day 0 of AZD1222 vaccination. This sequence originates from an adult in good health. The CDR3 loop is CASSVSGTGNEKLFF. Written as DNA, the CDR3 is TGTGCCAGCAGCGTTTCCGGGACAGGGAATGAAAAACTGTTTTTT.